This entry concerns a single TCR beta chain. This sample is part of a study of cytomegalovirus exposure and HLA in healthy donors. Trimming stripped 6 bases from V and 1 base from J, with 18 bases between. The germline V gene has CDR1 LGHNA and CDR2 YNFKEQ. The length of the CDR3 is 16 residues. The PCR used 60 Vbeta and 13 Jbeta primers. Sequencing used immunoSEQ multiplex PCR; TCRdb keeps in-frame clones, though not all of them. The sample has around 59,000 clones; about 80% are singletons. The V and J genes are TRBV4-2 and TRBJ2-5; TRBD1 is a possible D gene (6 bases). The sequence came from a human donor in good health. The sample taken for sequencing was PBMCs. The CDR3 here is CASRVSTGAPQETQYF. For the CDR3, the DNA is TGTGCCAGCAGAGTCTCGACAGGAGCACCCCAAGAGACCCAGTACTTC.